This paragraph reports one T cell receptor (beta chain). Antigen unknown. The data are from a study of cytomegalovirus exposure and HLA in healthy donors. In nominal health when sampled, donors likely had unrecorded immune exposures nonetheless. The PCR made use of 60 Vbeta and 13 Jbeta primers. TCRdb's copy holds only in-frame clones and misses some; the assay was immunoSEQ multiplex PCR. The sample includes around 200,000 clones, roughly 85% seen only once; the top ten take less than 2%. General study findings and limits: For TCR beta chains, V- and J-gene trimming was later linked to a missense DCLRE1C variant. For most TCR beta V segments, an earlier analysis put the productive rate at about 90% or about 30% of the time. Researchers reported that a few CMV-associated chains were confirmed in vitro as CMV antigen-specific.

V was pared by 2 bases and J by 0 bases, with 1 base of the junction left unmatched. This CDR3 is 15 amino acids long. In germline, CDR1 is SGDLS, CDR2 YYNGEE. Input material: PBMCs. The rearrangement joins TRBV9 to TRBJ1-4, with TRBD1 identical over 7 bases. The TCR sequence derives from a male donor in good health and CMV-seronegative. The DNA for the CDR3 is TGTGCCAGCAGCGTGGGGACAGCAACTAATGAAAAACTGTTTTTT. Protein product: CASSVGTATNEKLFF. Full variable domain (rest looked up from reference TRBV9 and TRBJ1-4): DSGVTQTPKHLITATGQRVTLRCSPRSGDLSVYWYQQSLDQGLQFLIQYYNGEERAKGNILERFSAQQFPDLHSELNLSSLELGDSALYFCASSVGTATNEKLFFGSGTQLSVL.